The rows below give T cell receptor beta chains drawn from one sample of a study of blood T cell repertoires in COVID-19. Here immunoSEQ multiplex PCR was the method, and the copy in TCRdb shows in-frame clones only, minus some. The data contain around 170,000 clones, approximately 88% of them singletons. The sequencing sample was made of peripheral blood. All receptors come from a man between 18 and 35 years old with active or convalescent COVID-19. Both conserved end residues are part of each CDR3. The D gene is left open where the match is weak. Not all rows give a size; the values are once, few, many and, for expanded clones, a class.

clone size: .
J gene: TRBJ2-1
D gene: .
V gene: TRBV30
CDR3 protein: CAWNVRARGLNEQFF
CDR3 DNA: TGTGCCTGGAACGTCCGGGCACGGGGATTAAATGAGCAGTTCTTC

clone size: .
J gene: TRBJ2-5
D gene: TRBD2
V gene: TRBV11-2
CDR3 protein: CASSFSGRAQETQYF
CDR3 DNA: TGTGCCAGCAGCTTTAGCGGGAGGGCCCAAGAGACCCAGTACTTC

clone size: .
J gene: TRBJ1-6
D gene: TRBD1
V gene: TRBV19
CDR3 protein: CASSLNRDRYRSPLHF
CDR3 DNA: TGTGCCAGTAGCCTAAACCGGGACAGGTATCGTTCACCCCTCCACTTT

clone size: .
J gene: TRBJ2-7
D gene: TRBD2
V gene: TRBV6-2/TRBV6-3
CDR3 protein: CASSYSRLAGLNSYEQYF
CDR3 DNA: TGTGCCAGCAGTTACTCGAGACTAGCGGGGTTGAATTCCTACGAGCAGTACTTC

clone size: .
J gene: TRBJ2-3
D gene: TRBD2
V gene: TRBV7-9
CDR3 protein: CASSLELREALRSTDTQYF
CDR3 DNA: TGTGCCAGCAGCTTAGAGTTGCGGGAGGCCCTCCGATCCACAGATACGCAGTATTTT

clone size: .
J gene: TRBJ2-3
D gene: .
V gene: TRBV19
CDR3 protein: CASSEPVGGGRDTQYF
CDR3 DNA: TGTGCCAGTAGTGAGCCCGTGGGGGGCGGGAGAGATACGCAGTATTTT

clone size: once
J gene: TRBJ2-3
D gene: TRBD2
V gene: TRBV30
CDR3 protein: CAWSGLAGGDTQYF
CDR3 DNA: TGTGCCTGGAGTGGTCTAGCGGGAGGAGATACGCAGTATTTT

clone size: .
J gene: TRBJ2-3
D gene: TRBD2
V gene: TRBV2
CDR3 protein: CASSPSGGPTDTQYF
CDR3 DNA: TGTGCCAGCAGTCCTAGCGGGGGCCCCACAGATACGCAGTATTTT

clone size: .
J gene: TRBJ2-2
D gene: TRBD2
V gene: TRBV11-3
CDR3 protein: CASSSKSGGATNTGELFF
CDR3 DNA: TGTGCCAGCAGCTCCAAATCCGGGGGGGCAACGAACACCGGGGAGCTGTTTTTT

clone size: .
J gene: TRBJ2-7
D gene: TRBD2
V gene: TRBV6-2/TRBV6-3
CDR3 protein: CASSSRGLADPYEQYF
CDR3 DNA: TGTGCCAGCAGTTCGCGGGGACTAGCGGACCCCTACGAGCAGTACTTC

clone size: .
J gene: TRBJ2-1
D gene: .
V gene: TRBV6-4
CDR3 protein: CASSEEPLSSYNEQFF
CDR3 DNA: TGTGCCAGCAGTGAAGAACCTTTGAGCTCCTACAATGAGCAGTTCTTC

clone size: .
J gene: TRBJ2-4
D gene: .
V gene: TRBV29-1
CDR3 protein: CSVSGAKNIQYF
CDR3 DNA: TGCAGCGTTAGCGGAGCCAAAAACATTCAGTACTTC

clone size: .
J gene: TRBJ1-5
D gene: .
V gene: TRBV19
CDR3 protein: CASGGRSGVNQPQHF
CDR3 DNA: TGTGCCAGTGGAGGACGGTCAGGGGTTAATCAGCCCCAGCATTTT

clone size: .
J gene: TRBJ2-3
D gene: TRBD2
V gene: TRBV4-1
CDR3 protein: CASSRTGTSGGAADTQYF
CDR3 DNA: TGCGCCAGCAGCCGAACCGGGACTAGCGGGGGGGCCGCAGATACGCAGTATTTT

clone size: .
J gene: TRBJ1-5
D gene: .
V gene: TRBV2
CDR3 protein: CASSEKAGARNQPQHF
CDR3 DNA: TGTGCCAGCAGCGAAAAAGCGGGGGCCCGCAATCAGCCCCAGCATTTT

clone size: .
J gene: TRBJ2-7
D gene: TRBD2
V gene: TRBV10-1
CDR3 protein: CASRSSGGNEQYF
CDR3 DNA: TGCGCCAGCAGGTCTAGCGGGGGGAACGAGCAGTACTTC

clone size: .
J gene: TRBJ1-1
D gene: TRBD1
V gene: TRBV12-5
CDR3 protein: CASGFEGAGTEAFF
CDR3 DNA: TGTGCTAGTGGTTTTGAGGGGGCTGGCACTGAAGCTTTCTTT

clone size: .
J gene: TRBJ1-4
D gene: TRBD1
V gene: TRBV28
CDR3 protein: CASSSTGGPNEKLFF
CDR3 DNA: TGTGCCAGCAGTTCCACAGGGGGACCCAATGAAAAACTGTTTTTT

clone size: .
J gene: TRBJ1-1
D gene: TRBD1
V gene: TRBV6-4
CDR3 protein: CASSGGTGGNTEAFF
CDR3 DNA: TGTGCCAGCAGTGGAGGGACAGGAGGAAACACTGAAGCTTTCTTT

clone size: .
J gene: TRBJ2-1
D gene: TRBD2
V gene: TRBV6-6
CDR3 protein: CAYEGTSGDYNEQFF
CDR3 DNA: TGTGCCTATGAAGGGACTAGCGGGGACTACAATGAGCAGTTCTTC

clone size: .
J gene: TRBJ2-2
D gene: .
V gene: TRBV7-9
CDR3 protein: CASSLRDRTSSELFF
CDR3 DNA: TGTGCCAGCAGCCTCCGGGACAGGACTAGTTCAGAGCTGTTTTTT

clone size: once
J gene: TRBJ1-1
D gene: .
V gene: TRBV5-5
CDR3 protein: CASSASRQLNTEAFF
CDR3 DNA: TGTGCCAGCAGCGCAAGTCGACAGCTGAACACTGAAGCTTTCTTT

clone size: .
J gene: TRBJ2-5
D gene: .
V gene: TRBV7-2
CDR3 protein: CASSPRGRRETQYF
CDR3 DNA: TGTGCCAGCAGCCCCCGGGGGAGGAGAGAGACCCAGTACTTC

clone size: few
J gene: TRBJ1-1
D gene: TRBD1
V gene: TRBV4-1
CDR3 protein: CASSQGQGANTEAFF
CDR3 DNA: TGCGCCAGCAGCCAAGGACAGGGAGCGAACACTGAAGCTTTCTTT

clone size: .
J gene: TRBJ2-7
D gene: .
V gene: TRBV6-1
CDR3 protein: CASSESLGGPIYEQYF
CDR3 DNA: TGTGCCAGCAGTGAAAGTTTAGGGGGACCAATCTACGAGCAGTACTTC

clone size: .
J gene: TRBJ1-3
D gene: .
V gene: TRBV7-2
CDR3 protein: CASSLDGQRTGNTIYF
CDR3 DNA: TGTGCCAGCAGCTTAGATGGACAGCGAACTGGAAACACCATATATTTT

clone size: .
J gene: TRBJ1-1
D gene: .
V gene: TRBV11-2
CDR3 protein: CASSFNLNTEAFF
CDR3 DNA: TGTGCCAGCAGCTTTAACTTGAACACTGAAGCTTTCTTT

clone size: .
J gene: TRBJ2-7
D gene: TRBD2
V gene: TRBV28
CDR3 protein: CASSLPLAGGTHEQYF
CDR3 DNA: TGTGCCAGCAGTTTACCCCTAGCGGGAGGTACCCACGAGCAGTACTTC

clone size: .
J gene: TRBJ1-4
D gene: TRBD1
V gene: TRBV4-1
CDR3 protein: CASSHPSPGKGQANEKLFF
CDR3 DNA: TGCGCCAGCAGCCACCCTAGTCCGGGGAAGGGACAGGCGAATGAAAAACTGTTTTTT

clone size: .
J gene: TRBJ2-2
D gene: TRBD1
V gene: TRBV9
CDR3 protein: CASSSRTGGPYTGELFF
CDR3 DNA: TGTGCCAGCAGCTCGCGGACAGGGGGCCCTTACACCGGGGAGCTGTTTTTT

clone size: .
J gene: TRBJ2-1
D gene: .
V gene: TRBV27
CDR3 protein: CASSPRVTNSYNEQFF
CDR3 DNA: TGTGCCAGCAGTCCCAGGGTGACGAACTCCTACAATGAGCAGTTCTTC

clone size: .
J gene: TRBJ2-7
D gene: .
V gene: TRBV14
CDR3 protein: CASSQGGARGSLGAYEQYF
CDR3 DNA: TGTGCCAGCAGCCAAGGAGGGGCCCGGGGGTCCCTAGGGGCCTACGAGCAGTACTTC

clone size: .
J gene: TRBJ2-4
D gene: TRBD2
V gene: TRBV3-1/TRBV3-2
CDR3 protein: CASSQEAGGPSKNIQYF
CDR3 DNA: TGTGCCAGCAGCCAAGAAGCGGGAGGGCCTTCTAAAAACATTCAGTACTTC

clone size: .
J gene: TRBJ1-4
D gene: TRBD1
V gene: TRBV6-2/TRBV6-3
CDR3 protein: CASSQPGGATNEKLFF
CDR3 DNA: TGTGCCAGCAGTCAACCAGGGGGTGCAACTAATGAAAAACTGTTTTTT

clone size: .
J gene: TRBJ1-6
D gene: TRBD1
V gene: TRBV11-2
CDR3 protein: CASSLDTGDNSPLHF
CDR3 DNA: TGTGCCAGCAGCTTAGATACAGGGGACAATTCACCCCTCCACTTT

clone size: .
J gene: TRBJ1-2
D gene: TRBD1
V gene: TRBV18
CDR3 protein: CASSPTGGDFYGYTF
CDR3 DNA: TGTGCCAGCTCACCAACAGGGGGCGATTTCTATGGCTACACCTTC

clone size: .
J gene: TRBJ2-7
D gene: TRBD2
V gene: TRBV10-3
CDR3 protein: CATLTPGRGIYEQYF
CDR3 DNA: TGTGCCACTTTAACCCCCGGGAGGGGAATCTACGAGCAGTACTTC

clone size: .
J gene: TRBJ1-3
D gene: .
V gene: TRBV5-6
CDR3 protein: CASSLVTEFSGNTIYF
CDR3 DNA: TGTGCCAGCAGCTTGGTAACGGAGTTCTCTGGAAACACCATATATTTT

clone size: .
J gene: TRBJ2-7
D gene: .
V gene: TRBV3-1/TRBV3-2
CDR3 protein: CASSPEAFYREQYF
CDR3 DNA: TGTGCCAGCAGCCCCGAGGCCTTCTACCGCGAGCAGTACTTC

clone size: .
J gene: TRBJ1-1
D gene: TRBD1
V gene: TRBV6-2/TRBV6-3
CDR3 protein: CASSGTGTGGLAFF
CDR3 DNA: TGTGCCAGCAGTGGGACCGGGACAGGAGGACTAGCTTTCTTT

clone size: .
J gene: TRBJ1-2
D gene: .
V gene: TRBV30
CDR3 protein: CAWWRASRNGYTF
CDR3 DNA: TGTGCCTGGTGGAGGGCGTCAAGGAACGGCTACACCTTC

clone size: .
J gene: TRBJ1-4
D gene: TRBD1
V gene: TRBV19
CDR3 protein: CASSATGTGGFLSEKLFF
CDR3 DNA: TGTGCCAGTAGTGCAACCGGGACAGGGGGTTTTCTGAGTGAAAAACTGTTTTTT

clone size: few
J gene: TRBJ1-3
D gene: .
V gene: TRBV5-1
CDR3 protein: CASSSQGPPLSGNTIYF
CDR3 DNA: TGCGCCAGCAGCTCACAGGGACCCCCGCTCTCTGGAAACACCATATATTTT

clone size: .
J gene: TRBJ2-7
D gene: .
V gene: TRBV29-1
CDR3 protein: CSVGKGEYEQYF
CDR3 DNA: TGCAGCGTTGGGAAGGGGGAATACGAGCAGTACTTC

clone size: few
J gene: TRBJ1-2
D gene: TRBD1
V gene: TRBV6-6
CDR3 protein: CASRTGQGSLGRYTF
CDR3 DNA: TGTGCCAGCAGGACGGGACAGGGGAGTTTGGGTCGCTACACCTTC

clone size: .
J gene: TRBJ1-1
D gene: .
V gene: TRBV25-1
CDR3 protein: CASSEGGELATEAFF
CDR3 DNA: TGTGCCAGCAGTGAAGGAGGGGAGTTGGCCACTGAAGCTTTCTTT

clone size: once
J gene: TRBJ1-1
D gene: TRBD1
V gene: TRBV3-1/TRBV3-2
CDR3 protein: CASSQARQTGAPEAFF
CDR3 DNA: TGTGCCAGCAGCCAAGCCCGACAGACAGGGGCCCCTGAAGCTTTCTTT

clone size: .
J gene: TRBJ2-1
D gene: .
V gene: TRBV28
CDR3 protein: CASSLLAINEQFF
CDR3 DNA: TGTGCCAGCAGTTTGTTAGCGATTAATGAGCAGTTCTTC

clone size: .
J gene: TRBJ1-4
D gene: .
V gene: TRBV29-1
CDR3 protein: CSQLGQHNEKLFF
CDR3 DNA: TGCAGCCAACTAGGACAGCATAATGAAAAACTGTTTTTT

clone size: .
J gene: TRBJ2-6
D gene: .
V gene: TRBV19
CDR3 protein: CASSMQGLPSGANVLTF
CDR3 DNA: TGTGCCAGTAGTATGCAGGGTTTACCTTCTGGGGCCAACGTCCTGACTTTC

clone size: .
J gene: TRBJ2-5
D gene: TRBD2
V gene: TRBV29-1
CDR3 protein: CSVVRKASGETQYF
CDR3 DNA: TGCAGCGTTGTGCGGAAGGCTAGCGGGGAGACCCAGTACTTC

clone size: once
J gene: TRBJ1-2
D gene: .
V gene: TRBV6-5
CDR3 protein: CASSLVPSGLPYGYTF
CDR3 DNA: TGTGCCAGCAGTTTGGTCCCTTCAGGGTTGCCCTATGGCTACACCTTC